The 8 T cell receptor beta chains listed next were all sequenced from one sample in a study of CD8 T cells in ankylosing spondylitis (TCRdb year 2017). Libraries were made using 5' RACE. Sequenced on an Illumina HiSeq 2500. TCRdb reran the public reads through fastp at Q25 and MiXCR, keeping productive beta chains. One record per CDR3 amino acid sequence lists the most common genes and DNA. For this sample there are around 150,000 distinct CDR3 sequences; around 16% appear just once. The leading ten clones occupy about 8.3% of the sample. Sequencing was carried out using blood, either unsorted or a sorted T cell fraction (not recorded which). The receptors stem from a male donor with ankylosing spondylitis or in good health (not recorded which).

A few counts support this clonotype. The chain joins TRBV27 to TRBJ2-3, with 9 bases fitting TRBD2. The CDR3 runs 16 residues. Per the germline V gene, CDR1 is MNHEY and CDR2 is SMNVEV (reference sequence). Trimming at V came to 6 bases and at J to 7 bases, leaving 14 bases not matched to a gene. The CDR3 DNA reads as TGTGCCAGCAGCCCCGGAGGCGGGAGGGCCGTAAATACGCAGTATTTT. It encodes CASSPGGGRAVNTQYF.

The chain combines TRBV28 with TRBJ2-7; perhaps D is TRBD1 or TRBD2 (5 bases each). Trimming took 10 bases from V and 2 from J, leaving 18 bases between them. CDR3 length: 14 residues. Germline V gene data show CDR1 as MDHEN and CDR2 as SYDVKM. CDR3 DNA sequence: TGTGCCACCCACATGGGACGGGCGCCCTACGAGCAGTACTTC. Its translation: CATHMGRAPYEQYF.

Ten or more counts support this clonotype. The J gene is TRBJ2-1, the V gene TRBV20-1; 9 bases fit TRBD1. The V gene's germline CDR1 is DFQATT and CDR2 SNEGSKA (reference sequence). J gave up 2 bases and V 7 bases, and 9 bases lay outside the gene matches. This CDR3 region has 15 residues. Written as DNA, the CDR3 is TGCAGTGTAGGGGGGGGGACAGGGCCCTACAATGAGCAGTTCTTC. Its protein product is CSVGGGTGPYNEQFF.

This clonotype appeared many times. The gene calls are TRBV7-2 and TRBJ2-1, with 14 bases identical to TRBD2. Germline V gives CDR1 SGHTA, CDR2 FQGNSA. The CDR3 contains 15 residues. J lost 7 bases, V lost 4 bases, and 3 bases had no gene match. CDR3 loop: CASSSGLAGANEQFF. The CDR3 nucleotides are TGTGCCAGCAGCTCGGGACTAGCGGGAGCGAATGAGCAGTTCTTC.

This clonotype was picked up many times. V is TRBV12-3 or TRBV12-4 and J is TRBJ2-5; 11 bases line up with TRBD2. The CDR3 length is 16 residues. V lost 2 bases and J lost 4; bases outside the gene matches: 6. In DNA form, the CDR3 reads TGTGCCAGCAGTTTATGGCTAGCGGGAGGCTCAGAGACCCAGTACTTC. It specifies CASSLWLAGGSETQYF.

The V call is TRBV2, the J call TRBJ2-5, with TRBD1 as a possible D gene (8 bases). The V gene lost 5 bases and the J gene lost 4 bases, with 17 bases spanning the gap. The germline V gene encodes CDR1 SNHLY and CDR2 FYNNEI. This CDR3 has 15 residues. CDR3 in DNA: TGTGCCAGCAGTTCCAGACAGGGGAGGGGAGAGACCCAGTACTTC. Its translation is CASSSRQGRGETQYF.

This clonotype was counted many times. The rearrangement uses TRBV5-6 and TRBJ2-1, with 9 bases fitting TRBD2. CDR1 is SGHDT, CDR2 YYEEEE, per germline. This CDR3 spans 15 amino acids. V trimming: 4 bases; J trimming: 1 base; junction bases outside the gene matches: 3. The CDR3 is CASSPGLASYNEQFF. CDR3 nucleotide sequence: TGTGCCAGCAGCCCCGGACTAGCGTCCTACAATGAGCAGTTCTTC.

J is TRBJ2-1 and V is TRBV4-1, with D tentatively TRBD1 (6 bases). Germline CDR1 MGHRA, CDR2 YSYEKL. Trimming removed 1 base at V and 6 bases at J, with 22 bases between. The CDR3 runs to 18 residues. CDR3 amino acids: CASSQVDMGAWATNEQFF. The CDR3 bases are TGCGCCAGCAGCCAAGTCGATATGGGGGCCTGGGCTACCAATGAGCAGTTCTTC.